This T cell receptor (beta chain) was sequenced in a study of breast tumors, draining lymph nodes, adjacent tissues. Study results and caveats: The data were judged consistent with most tumor T cells coming from lymph node and expanding in tumor. Tumor repertoires ranked between lymph nodes and nontumor tissue in diversity, with V and J gene preferences. Luminal-like breast cancer showed significantly higher tumor–nontumor repertoire similarity than basal-like.

Breast cancer patients provided tissue from their axillary draining lymph nodes. This clonotype was picked up many times. Its cognate antigen is unknown. With V trimmed by 6 bases and J by 4 bases, 12 bases remained unmatched. There are 14 residues in the CDR3. CDR1 and CDR2 from the germline V gene are DFQATT and SNEGSKA (reference sequence). TCRdb fed the multiplex PCR reads into MiXCR, producing one record per CDR3 protein. The data hold around 300,000 distinct CDR3 sequences, with over 25% observed a single time. The source of this sequence is a female donor with breast cancer. Some clones in this sample may be carry-over from other donors' samples. The chain has TRBV20-1 and TRBJ2-7; TRBD2 agrees at 7 bases. Sequencing input: axillary lymph node tissue. The CDR3 DNA follows: TGCAGTGCACAGACCGCGTGGGAGGGTTACGAGCAGTACTTC. It is translated as CSAQTAWEGYEQYF.